This entry describes one T cell receptor beta chain. Its cognate antigen is unknown. A junction boundary mismatches the germline segment, possibly from a read error. The sample belongs to a study of T cells in Graves' hyperthyroidism and ophthalmopathy. Study observations and caveats: The model's output predicted ophthalmopathy at a median of around 6.9 months prior to onset.

Amplified TCR beta CDR3 regions came from RNA transcripts. First-round RT-PCR with HTBI primers amplified the TCR CDR3 region. One entry per CDR3 protein, called by TCRdb with MiXCR from the multiplex PCR reads. The sample carries hundreds of thousands of distinct CDR3 sequences, around 22% recorded once. The CDR3 has 14 amino acids. The V call is TRBV12-3 or TRBV12-4, the J call TRBJ2-7; 9 positions agree with TRBD2. Source material: blood. The clonotype comes from a woman aged 25 to 39 with Graves' ophthalmopathy. CDR3 DNA: TGTGCCAGCAGTTCCTTAGCGGGAGTCGACGAGCAGCACTTC. Residues: CASSSLAGVDEQHF.